This TCR beta chain was recovered during a study of blood T cell repertoires in COVID-19. Background on the study: Acute and convalescent COVID-19 specimens originated in the United States, Italy and Spain. Nucleic acid was either cDNA or gDNA, and it came from T cells, B-cell-depleted T cells, or PBMCs.

This CDR3 spans 15 amino acids. With V trimmed by 4 bases and J by 11 bases, 9 bases remained unmatched. Germline CDR1 and CDR2: SNHLY and FYNNEI. Generated by immunoSEQ multiplex PCR, the TCRdb table keeps only in-frame clones and is missing some. The table lists approximately 200,000 clones, roughly 90% of them singletons. Participant reports of clinical history set cohort assignment. Exposed enrollees had met someone with a PCR-confirmed or clinician-diagnosed COVID-19 case at some point within the 2 weeks before study entry. The genes are TRBV2 and TRBJ1-5, with 12 bases lining up with TRBD1. The material sequenced was PBMCs or T cells enriched from blood (not recorded which). The clonotype originates from a woman in her twenties or thirties who had been exposed to COVID-19. CDR3 coding DNA: TGTGCCAGCAGTGCGGGACAGGGGGCAGGAAAGTCCCAGCATTTT. It codes for CASSAGQGAGKSQHF.